Below, 26 T cell receptor beta chains from the same sample are listed, as sequenced in a study of identical twins. TCRdb reanalysed the 5' RACE reads using MiXCR and keeps one entry per CDR3 protein. The sample has hundreds of thousands of distinct CDR3 sequences; approximately 13% are singletons. The sample was also reused in another study, on yellow fever vaccine responses in identical twins.

Sequencing was done on a sample of PBMCs. The receptors here all came from a woman younger than 35 in good health.

This chain links TRBV24-1 with TRBJ2-2; weak D call: TRBD1 (6 bases). The V and J ends lost 4 bases and 1 base respectively, with 18 bases between them. This CDR3 is built from 18 residues. Looked up from germline, CDR1 is KGHDR and CDR2 is SFDVKD. The CDR3 bases are TGTGCCACCAGTGACCTCCCCTGGACAGAGTTGAACACCGGGGAGCTGTTTTTT. It codes for CATSDLPWTELNTGELFF.

This clonotype has only a few counts. The chain uses TRBV12-3 or TRBV12-4 and TRBJ2-5; 7 bases align to TRBD2. The CDR3 consists of 15 residues. Germline trimming cut 5 bases from V and 2 bases from J; bases unmatched to any gene: 8. The CDR3 nucleotides are TGTGCCAGCAGTCCAACAGGACTAGATCAAGAGACCCAGTACTTC. Its translation: CASSPTGLDQETQYF.

This clonotype was seen a few times. The V and J genes are TRBV3-1 and TRBJ2-2, with D uncertain. Per germline, CDR1 LGHDT and CDR2 YNNKEL (reference sequence). Trimming removed 2 bases from V and 4 bases from J, with 14 bases in between. CDR3 length: 16 amino acids. CDR3 nucleotides: TGTGCCAGCAGCCAATATCGGTACCAAACCACCGGGGAGCTGTTTTTT. It translates to CASSQYRYQTTGELFF.

J is TRBJ1-4 and V is TRBV5-5; 7 positions agree with TRBD1. CDR1 is SGHKS, CDR2 YYEKEE, per germline (reference sequence). With V trimmed by 4 bases and J by 7 bases, 10 bases remained unmatched. The CDR3 loop spans 15 amino acids. CDR3 loop: CASSPLQGRAEKLFF. CDR3 coding DNA: TGTGCCAGCAGCCCCTTACAGGGGCGGGCTGAAAAACTGTTTTTT. The whole variable domain, filled in from reference TRBV5-5 and TRBJ1-4, reads DAGVTQSPTHLIKTRGQQVTLRCSPISGHKSVSWYQQVLGQGPQFIFQYYEKEERGRGNFPDRFSARQFPNYSSELNVNALLLGDSALYLCASSPLQGRAEKLFFGSGTQLSVL.

This clonotype was found many times. This chain joins TRBV29-1 and TRBJ2-5; TRBD1 matches 9 bases. Per germline, CDR1 SQVTM and CDR2 ANQGSEA. J gave up 5 bases and V 2 bases, and 12 bases lay outside the gene matches. This CDR3 is built from 16 residues. CDR3 DNA: TGCAGCGTTGAACCGAAGGACAGGGGTTGGGAGGAGACCCAGTACTTC. Translated, it gives CSVEPKDRGWEETQYF. The variable domain in full, with the rest retrieved from reference TRBV29-1 and TRBJ2-5, is SAVISQKPSRDICQRGTSLTIQCQVDSQVTMMFWYRQQPGQSLTLIATANQGSEATYESGFVIDKFPISRPNLTFSTLTVSNMSPEDSSIYLCSVEPKDRGWEETQYFGPGTRLLVL.

The rearrangement links TRBV7-2 to TRBJ1-1, with D unclear. The CDR3 has 14 residues. CDR1 SGHTA and CDR2 FQGNSA come from the germline V gene. Trimming left V 8 bases short and J 0 bases short, with 13 bases between. CDR3 region: CASSPAGMNTEAFF. The CDR3 DNA reads as TGTGCCAGCTCCCCCGCGGGAATGAACACTGAAGCTTTCTTT.

The V gene is TRBV6-5, the J gene TRBJ1-1; 12 nucleotides line up with TRBD1. The CDR3 loop spans 15 amino acids. Trimming removed 6 bases from V and 5 bases from J; junction bases left unmatched: 7. Germline assignment: CDR1 MNHEY and CDR2 SVGAGI. CDR3 bases: TGTGCCAGCAGAGGGACAGGGGGCGTGAGGACTGAAGCTTTCTTT. It translates to CASRGTGGVRTEAFF.

This sequence joins TRBV5-6 and TRBJ2-1; no firm D call. Trimming left V 2 bases short and J 6 bases short, with 21 bases between. Germline CDR1 is SGHDT and CDR2 is YYEEEE. CDR3 length: 17 amino acids. Here the CDR3 DNA reads TGTGCCAGCAGCTTTGGGATAGCTTCTGAAAGGGTCAATGAGCAGTTCTTC. This gives the protein CASSFGIASERVNEQFF.

The sample holds many counts of this clonotype. Here the CDR3 reads CASSRGQLNSYNEQFF. The CDR3 bases are TGTGCCAGCAGCCGGGGGCAGCTAAATTCCTACAATGAGCAGTTCTTC. The chain links TRBV7-9 to TRBJ2-1; D assignment may be TRBD1 or TRBD2 (6 bases each). V was trimmed by 5 bases and J by 1 base, leaving 15 bases between them. Germline-derived CDR1 and CDR2 are SEHNR and FQNEAQ (reference sequence). The CDR3 covers 16 residues. Using reference TRBV7-9 and TRBJ2-1 for the parts outside the CDR3, the full variable domain is DTGVSQNPRHKITKRGQNVTFRCDPISEHNRLYWYRQTLGQGPEFLTYFQNEAQLEKSRLLSDRFSAERPKGSFSTLEIQRTEQGDSAMYLCASSRGQLNSYNEQFFGPGTRLTVL.

The gene calls are TRBV12-3 or TRBV12-4 and TRBJ1-1; D gene uncertain. V was shortened by 7 bases and J by 1 base, with 25 bases between the two germline ends. The CDR3 length is 18 residues. Here the CDR3 reads CASTSRGEDGSGNTEAFF. DNA of the CDR3: TGTGCCAGCACCTCGCGGGGAGAAGATGGTAGTGGGAACACTGAAGCTTTCTTT.

CDR3 nucleotides: TGTGCCAGCAGTGAATATAGGGACAGGGGTATCGACGAGCAGTACTTC. This codes for CASSEYRDRGIDEQYF. The rearrangement joins TRBV25-1 to TRBJ2-7; 10 bases map to TRBD1. The germline V gene has CDR1 MGHDK and CDR2 SYGVNS. Trimming cost V 0 bases and J 5 bases; bases outside gene matches: 7. The CDR3 length is 16 residues.

This chain uses TRBV11-2 with TRBJ2-3; 8 nucleotides match TRBD1. Germline CDR1 reads SGHAT; CDR2 reads FQNNGV. The CDR3 has 16 amino acids. V shed 4 bases and J 5 bases; nucleotides not matched to a gene: 11. Here the CDR3 reads CASSSDRQGRLDTQYF. CDR3 nucleotide sequence: TGTGCCAGCAGCTCCGACCGACAGGGGCGATTAGATACGCAGTATTTT.

This rearrangement joins TRBV20-1 to TRBJ2-3; 10 positions match TRBD2. Germline loops: CDR1 DFQATT, CDR2 SNEGSKA (reference sequence). With V trimmed by 4 bases and J by 5 bases, 6 bases remained unmatched. The CDR3 is 14 residues long. The CDR3, as DNA: TGCAGTGCTAACCTAGCGGGGGCGGGAGATACGCAGTATTTT. As protein: CSANLAGAGDTQYF.

This clonotype occurred a few times. The chain couples TRBV12-3 or TRBV12-4 to TRBJ2-3, with 15 bases aligning to TRBD2. J gave up 4 bases and V 6 bases, and 8 bases lay outside the gene matches. This CDR3 contains 17 residues. Written as DNA, the CDR3 is TGTGCCAGCAGGAGGACTAGCGGGAGGGCCAGGGCAGATACGCAGTATTTT. This codes for CASRRTSGRARADTQYF.

This clonotype was recorded at least ten times. This chain links TRBV11-2 with TRBJ2-2, with D possibly TRBD1 on 6 matching bases. Germline V lookup: CDR1 SGHAT, CDR2 FQNNGV. CDR3 length: 13 amino acids. Trimming shortened V by 4 bases and J by 6 bases, and 9 bases separated the two germline ends. This CDR3 is CASSSRGSGELFF. In DNA form, the CDR3 reads TGTGCCAGCAGCTCCAGGGGTTCCGGGGAGCTGTTTTTT.

This clonotype was counted only a few times. V is TRBV5-1 and J is TRBJ2-5; 11 bases map to TRBD2. V trimming: 4 bases; J trimming: 5 bases; junction bases outside the gene matches: 7. Germline assignment: CDR1 SGHRS and CDR2 YFSETQ. The CDR3 consists of 15 residues. The CDR3 nucleotides are TGCGCCAGCAGCCACACCGGGACTAGCGGCGAGACCCAGTACTTC. Translating gives CASSHTGTSGETQYF.

The chain links TRBV6-2 or TRBV6-3 to TRBJ2-1; no reliable D call. CDR3 length: 14 amino acids. V was pared by 5 bases and J by 2 bases, with 10 bases between. The germline V gene has CDR1 MNHEY and CDR2 SVGEGT. Here the CDR3 DNA reads TGTGCCAGCAGTCGCGCGGCGCCCTACAATGAGCAGTTCTTC. Its protein product is CASSRAAPYNEQFF.

This clonotype appeared a few times. V and J are TRBV7-2 and TRBJ2-3; 8 bases are a match to TRBD1. V was clipped by 1 base and J by 5 bases; unmatched bases: 8. CDR1 SGHTA and CDR2 FQGNSA come from the germline V gene. The CDR3 consists of 16 residues. The CDR3 loop is CASSLVFVQGGDTQYF. The CDR3 DNA is TGTGCCAGCAGCTTAGTTTTTGTACAGGGGGGAGATACGCAGTATTTT.

V is TRBV7-2 and J is TRBJ1-5; tentative D call: TRBD1 (5 bases). The CDR3 is made up of 15 amino acids. Germline V lookup: CDR1 SGHTA, CDR2 FQGNSA. V shed 3 bases and J shed 3 bases, with 12 bases lying between them. CDR3 sequence reads: CASSLGVGLNQPQHF. For the CDR3, the DNA is TGTGCCAGCAGCTTGGGGGTAGGGCTCAATCAGCCCCAGCATTTT. The variable domain in full, with the rest retrieved from reference TRBV7-2 and TRBJ1-5, is GAGVSQSPSNKVTEKGKDVELRCDPISGHTALYWYRQSLGQGLEFLIYFQGNSAPDKSGLPSDRFSAERTGGSVSTLTIQRTQQEDSAVYLCASSLGVGLNQPQHFGDGTRLSIL.

This clonotype was detected many times. The rearrangement links TRBV12-3 or TRBV12-4 to TRBJ1-2, with D maybe TRBD1 (6 bases). The CDR3 loop spans 11 amino acids. Trimming stripped 10 bases from V and 6 bases from J, with 12 bases between. In DNA, the CDR3 is TGTGCCACGACAGGAGGGCATGGCTACACCTTC. Translating gives CATTGGHGYTF.

This clonotype came up a few times. The chain employs TRBV21-1 and TRBJ1-6; TRBD1 is the table's D call and was not checked against the DNA. TRBV21-1 has pseudogene status. The CDR3 spans 18 residues. The chain's CDR3 is CASSAPKGGDDDNSPLHF. The CDR3 DNA reads as TGTGCCAGCAGCGCCCCGAAGGGGGGGGATGATGATAATTCACCCCTCCACTTT.

The chain has TRBV28 and TRBJ2-7; no reliable D call. The V gene's germline CDR1 is MDHEN and CDR2 SYDVKM. V was shortened by 6 bases and J by 1 base, with 10 bases between the two germline ends. The CDR3 sequence is 13 residues long. This chain's CDR3 is CASRLDGSYEQYF. The CDR3 region has the DNA TGTGCCAGCAGGTTGGACGGATCCTACGAGCAGTACTTC.

This clonotype is a singleton in its sample. This chain connects TRBV28 to TRBJ2-7; a possible D gene is TRBD1 (5 bases). In germline, CDR1 is MDHEN, CDR2 SYDVKM. CDR3 length: 15 amino acids. With 6 bases removed from V and 3 bases from J, the gap between germline ends came to 18 bases. In DNA form, the CDR3 reads TGTGCCAGCAGGTTTAGCAGGGTAATTCACTACGAGCAGTACTTC. It encodes CASRFSRVIHYEQYF.

J is TRBJ2-7 and V is TRBV20-1, with TRBD2 matching 9 bases. The J segment lost 6 bases and the V segment lost 0 bases, leaving 9 bases of the junction unmatched. Per the germline V gene, CDR1 is DFQATT and CDR2 is SNEGSKA (reference sequence). CDR3 length: 15 amino acids. The CDR3 spells CSARDGSGRTGEQYF. The CDR3 nucleotides are TGCAGTGCTAGAGATGGTAGCGGGAGAACAGGCGAGCAGTACTTC.

This clonotype was seen more than once but under ten times. The CDR3 DNA reads TGCAGTGGAGGACGTAGCGGGCCGTACAATGAGCAGTTCTTC. Protein sequence: CSGGRSGPYNEQFF. The V and J genes are TRBV20-1 and TRBJ2-1; TRBD2 matches 7 bases. Germline CDR1 is DFQATT and CDR2 is SNEGSKA (reference sequence). The CDR3 is 14 residues long. With 7 bases clipped from V and 4 bases from J, the junction kept 10 bases outside the gene matches.

This clonotype was found many times. The chain employs TRBV11-2 and TRBJ2-5; 9 bases line up with TRBD2. The CDR3 sequence is 18 residues long. The J segment lost 1 base and the V segment lost 0 bases, leaving 9 bases of the junction unmatched. Germline V gene sequence: CDR1 SGHAT, CDR2 FQNNGV. The CDR3 here is CASSLEEGLAGFQETQYF. The CDR3 nucleotides read TGTGCCAGCAGCTTAGAGGAAGGGCTAGCGGGGTTCCAAGAGACCCAGTACTTC.